This is a list of T cell receptor beta chains from one sample in a study of Ad26.COV2.S vaccination and SARS-CoV-2 variants. The protocol was immunoSEQ multiplex PCR, while the TCRdb copy is restricted to in-frame clones and leaves out a portion. Of some 480,000 clones in the sample, around nine tenths were seen once. The sample here was peripheral blood, taken in a trial of Ad26.COV2.S vaccine versus placebo. The receptors shown here come from a person aged 18-60 years who received the Ad26.COV2.S COVID-19 vaccine or a placebo. CDR3s include the opening cysteine and the closing phenylalanine or tryptophan. Fields, in order: clone size, D gene, J gene, V gene, CDR3 DNA, CDR3 protein. The D gene is left open where the match is weak. Clone size appears in some rows only: once, few, many, or a class for an expanded clone.

-	-	TRBJ2-1	TRBV28	TGTGCCAGCAGCCGCCTGGAGGGGACTCTCTTC	CASSRLEGTLF
-	-	TRBJ2-4	TRBV21-1	TGTGCCAGCAGCCGACCCTACACACTCGGCCAAGGTCGGTACTTC	CASSRPYTLGQGRYF
-	-	TRBJ1-6	TRBV5-1	TGCGCCAGCAGCTACGGAGGGATGGGTTCACCCCTCCACTTT	CASSYGGMGSPLHF
-	TRBD2	TRBJ2-1	TRBV7-3	TGTGCCAGCAGCTTAAGCCTAGCGGGGTCCTACAATGAGCAGTTCTTC	CASSLSLAGSYNEQFF
-	-	TRBJ2-2	TRBV24-1	TGTGCCACCAGTGACCCCGGGACTCCCACCGGGGAGCTGTTTTTT	CATSDPGTPTGELFF
-	-	TRBJ1-1	TRBV19	TGTGCCAGTAGTGAGGCCTGGAGTAAAATGAACACTGAAGCTTTCTTT	CASSEAWSKMNTEAFF
-	-	TRBJ1-1	TRBV4-3	TGCGCCAGCAGCCAAGATCTGGTGGCTGAAGCTTTCTTT	CASSQDLVAEAFF
-	-	TRBJ2-1	TRBV5-1	TGCGCCAGCAGCTTGGCATCGATCTCGTCGGGCAATGAGCAGTTCTTC	CASSLASISSGNEQFF
-	-	TRBJ1-1	TRBV9	TGTGCCAGCAGCGTAGACGTCTACACTGAAGCTTTCTTT	CASSVDVYTEAFF
-	TRBD2	TRBJ2-1	TRBV5-1	TGCGCCAGCAGGCTAGCGGGAGCCGTCAATGAGCAGTTCTTC	CASRLAGAVNEQFF
-	TRBD1	TRBJ2-7	TRBV28	TGTGCCAGCAGACCGACAGGGGGCGCCTCCTACGAGCAGTACTTC	CASRPTGGASYEQYF
once	-	TRBJ2-1	TRBV6-4	TGTGCCAGCAGCCAGGCAGGGTTCCGAGTCTTC	CASSQAGFRVF
-	-	TRBJ1-1	TRBV30	TGTGCCGGCGCCGAGGGGCGCCGGGGCACTGAAGCTTTCTTT	CAGAEGRRGTEAFF
-	-	TRBJ2-3	TRBV6-1	TGTGCCAGCAGTGAAGCTCCAGGGGTCCAAGATACGCAGTATTTT	CASSEAPGVQDTQYF
many	-	TRBJ2-3	TRBV7-8	TGTGCCAGCAGCGACCGCAGGGGTCCCACAGATACGCAGTATTTT	CASSDRRGPTDTQYF
-	-	TRBJ1-5	TRBV28	TGTGCCAGCAGCCCACTCCTTAGCAATCAGCCCCAGCATTTT	CASSPLLSNQPQHF
-	-	TRBJ1-5	TRBV24-1	TGTGCCACCAGGGACGGTAATCAGCCCCAGCATTTT	CATRDGNQPQHF
-	-	TRBJ1-5	TRBV16	TGTGCCAGCAGCCCGTTGGCCTCCAATCAGCCCCAGCATTTT	CASSPLASNQPQHF
once	-	TRBJ2-5	TRBV20-1	TGCAGTGCTAGTAACTGGGAGCGGCAACAGACCCAGTACTTC	CSASNWERQQTQYF
-	TRBD2	TRBJ2-7	TRBV6-6	TGTGCCAGCAGTTACTCTCAGCGGGAGGATTACGAGCAGTACTTC	CASSYSQREDYEQYF
-	TRBD1	TRBJ2-7	TRBV30	TGTGCCTGGACGGACAGGGTCGATTTTTACGAGCAGTACTTC	CAWTDRVDFYEQYF
-	TRBD2	TRBJ2-1	TRBV7-2	TGTGCCAGCAGCATATCGGGAGGGCACTACAATGAGCAGTTCTTC	CASSISGGHYNEQFF
-	-	TRBJ2-1	TRBV5-4	TGTGCCAGCAGCTTGGCCCAGTCTGAATCTGTATCGGAGCAGTTCTTC	CASSLAQSESVSEQFF
-	-	TRBJ2-5	TRBV29-1	TGCAGCGTTGGACAGGCCCTGGGGGAGACCCAGTACTTC	CSVGQALGETQYF
-	TRBD1	TRBJ1-4	TRBV5-8	TGTGCCAGCAGCTCGGGACAGGGGGCGAAGGGGGAAAAACTGTTTTTT	CASSSGQGAKGEKLFF
-	-	TRBJ2-7	TRBV5-1	TGCGCCAGCAGCTCGAATATAGGACTCTACGAGCAGTACTTC	CASSSNIGLYEQYF
-	TRBD2	TRBJ2-3	TRBV3-1/TRBV3-2	TGTGCCAGCCAGCCCGGGCGAGGGAGGGCAGATACGCAGTATTTT	CASQPGRGRADTQYF
-	TRBD2	TRBJ2-1	TRBV9	TGTGCCAGCAGCGAGGGCGGGAGGGGGTACAATGAGCAGTTCTTC	CASSEGGRGYNEQFF
-	-	TRBJ2-6	TRBV5-1	TGCGCCAGCAGCTGGACAGCTGGGGCCAACGTCCTGACTTTC	CASSWTAGANVLTF
-	-	TRBJ2-3	TRBV4-1	TGCGCCAGCAGCCAAGATAGGGGGCGGGATCTCTCAGATACGCAGTATTTT	CASSQDRGRDLSDTQYF
-	-	TRBJ2-3	TRBV2	TGTGCCAGCAGTGGGGGGGACCGATGGACGGATACGCAGTATTTT	CASSGGDRWTDTQYF
few	-	TRBJ2-7	TRBV4-1	TGCGCCAGCAGCCAAGATTGGCCGTACGAGCAGTACTTC	CASSQDWPYEQYF
-	TRBD2	TRBJ2-7	TRBV10-3	TGTGCCATCAGTGAACCGGGGGGGGTAGACGAGCAGTACTTC	CAISEPGGVDEQYF
once	-	TRBJ2-7	TRBV7-2	TGTGCCAGCAGCTTAACTGTAGGGGTTCTTCCTCTCTACGAGCAGTACTTC	CASSLTVGVLPLYEQYF
once	-	TRBJ1-4	TRBV5-1	TGCGCCAGCAGCCCCCCGCAGATTGAAAAACTGTTTTTT	CASSPPQIEKLFF
-	-	TRBJ1-5	TRBV7-8	TGTGCCAGCGGCCCAAACGGCAATCAGCCCCAGCATTTT	CASGPNGNQPQHF
-	-	TRBJ2-3	TRBV3-1/TRBV3-2	TGTGCCAGCGGGAGGTCGGGGGCTGGCACAGATACGCAGTATTTT	CASGRSGAGTDTQYF
-	TRBD1	TRBJ1-1	TRBV19	TGTGCCAGTACTAGACAGGGTAAGGCTGAAGCTTTCTTT	CASTRQGKAEAFF
-	-	TRBJ2-5	TRBV12-3/TRBV12-4	TGTGCCAGCAGGCAGCAAGAGACCCAGTACTTC	CASRQQETQYF
-	TRBD2	TRBJ2-2	TRBV24-1	TGTGCCACCAGTGAACCGGGACTAACCGGGGAGCTGTTTTTT	CATSEPGLTGELFF
-	TRBD1	TRBJ1-1	TRBV6-5	TGTGCCAGCAGTTTGTACAGGGGTATGAACACTGAAGCTTTCTTT	CASSLYRGMNTEAFF
-	-	TRBJ1-1	TRBV28	TGTGCCAGCAGCCTACTCCCCGGGTTGGGGACTGAAGCTTTCTTT	CASSLLPGLGTEAFF
many	TRBD2	TRBJ2-7	TRBV3-1/TRBV3-2	TGTGCCAGCAGCCTTGGACTAGCGGGAACGGGCTACGAGCAGTACTTC	CASSLGLAGTGYEQYF
-	-	TRBJ1-3	TRBV4-2	TGTGCCAGCAGCCAAGATCGGCAGGGCGTCGACACCATATATTTT	CASSQDRQGVDTIYF
-	-	TRBJ2-1	TRBV4-3	TGCGCCAGCAGCCAAGATATCCAGCTCAAAGGGCTCTACAATGAGCAGTTCTTC	CASSQDIQLKGLYNEQFF
-	TRBD2	TRBJ2-2	TRBV7-2	TGTGCCAGCAGACTAGCGGCTCCTTCGAACACCGGGGAGCTGTTTTTT	CASRLAAPSNTGELFF
-	-	TRBJ2-1	TRBV7-9	TGTGCCAGCAGCTTAGCAGGGACTTACAATGAGCAGTTCTTC	CASSLAGTYNEQFF
-	-	TRBJ2-1	TRBV5-5	TGTGCCAGCAGCTTAGACCCCGGGTCCTCTGCCTACAATGAGCAGTTCTTC	CASSLDPGSSAYNEQFF
-	-	TRBJ2-1	TRBV4-1	TGCGCCAGCAGCCAAGATCACAGGGTAGGTGAGCAGTTCTTC	CASSQDHRVGEQFF
-	TRBD1	TRBJ2-7	TRBV19	TGTGCCAGTAGTACCCCGGACAGGCTGCGGCAGTACTTC	CASSTPDRLRQYF
-	TRBD2	TRBJ2-5	TRBV5-1	TGCGCCACCTCCTTGGGCGGGAGGGCCTCCTCCCAGTACTTC	CATSLGGRASSQYF
-	-	TRBJ1-1	TRBV27	TGTGCCAGCAGTTTAGATTGGCGTAGCGGCACTGAAGCTTTCTTT	CASSLDWRSGTEAFF
-	TRBD1	TRBJ2-5	TRBV7-2	TGTGCCAGCAGCAAAAGACAGGGCGCTGGGGAGACCCAGTACTTC	CASSKRQGAGETQYF
-	-	TRBJ1-6	TRBV2	TGTGCCAGCAGTGAACTGAGAGGGGGGAATTCACCCCTCCACTTT	CASSELRGGNSPLHF
once	-	TRBJ2-4	TRBV7-2	TGTGCCAGCAGCGCACTAGCTCCCATTCAGTACTTC	CASSALAPIQYF
-	TRBD1	TRBJ1-3	TRBV19	TGTGCCAGCAAAAGGGACACCGGGACAGTCAACTCTGGAAACACCATATATTTT	CASKRDTGTVNSGNTIYF
-	TRBD2	TRBJ2-3	TRBV12-5	TGTGCTAGTGGTCTGGGACTAGCGGGAGTTAGCACAGATACGCAGTATTTT	CASGLGLAGVSTDTQYF